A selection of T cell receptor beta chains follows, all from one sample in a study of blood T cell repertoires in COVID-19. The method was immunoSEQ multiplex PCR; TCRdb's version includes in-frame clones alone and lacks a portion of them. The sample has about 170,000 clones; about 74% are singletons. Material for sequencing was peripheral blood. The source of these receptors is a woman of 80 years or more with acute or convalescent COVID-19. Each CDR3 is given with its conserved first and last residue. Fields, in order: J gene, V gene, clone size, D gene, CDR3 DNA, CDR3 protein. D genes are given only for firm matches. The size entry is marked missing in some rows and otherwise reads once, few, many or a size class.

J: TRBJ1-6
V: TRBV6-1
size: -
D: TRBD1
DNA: TGTGCCAGCAGTGAGATGGTATGGGACAGGGTTAATTCACCCCTCCACTTT
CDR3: CASSEMVWDRVNSPLHF

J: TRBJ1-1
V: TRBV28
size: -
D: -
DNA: TGTGCCAGCAGTCCCCCCAGGGGAAGGATTGAAGCTTTCTTT
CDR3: CASSPPRGRIEAFF

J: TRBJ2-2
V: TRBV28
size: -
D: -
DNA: TGTGCCAGCAGTTCCAGAGGGTACAGAAAGAACACCGGGGAGCTGTTTTTT
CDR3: CASSSRGYRKNTGELFF

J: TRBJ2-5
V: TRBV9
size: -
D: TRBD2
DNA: TGTGCCAGCAGCGTTAGGGGAGGGATACAAGAGACCCAGTACTTC
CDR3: CASSVRGGIQETQYF

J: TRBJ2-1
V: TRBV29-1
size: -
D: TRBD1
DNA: TGCAGCGTTGACAGGACAGGGGGCGGGTACAATGAGCAGTTCTTC
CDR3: CSVDRTGGGYNEQFF

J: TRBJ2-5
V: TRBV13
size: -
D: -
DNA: TGTGCCAGCAGCTTTGAGGGACACCAGACCCAGTACTTC
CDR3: CASSFEGHQTQYF

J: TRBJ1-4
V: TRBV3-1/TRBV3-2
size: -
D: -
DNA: TGTGCCAGCAGCCAAGACACAACTAATGAAAAACTGTTTTTT
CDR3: CASSQDTTNEKLFF

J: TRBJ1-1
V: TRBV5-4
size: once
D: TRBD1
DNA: TGTGCCAGCAGCTTGGACAGGGGGGTTGGTGAAGCTTTCTTT
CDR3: CASSLDRGVGEAFF

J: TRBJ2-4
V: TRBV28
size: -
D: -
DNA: TGTGCCAGCAGTGAGGGTGCAGCCAAAAACATTCAGTACTTC
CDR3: CASSEGAAKNIQYF

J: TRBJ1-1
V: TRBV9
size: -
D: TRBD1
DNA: TGTGCCAGCAGCGTCCAGGACAGGGGGCGCTTGGGGAAAGCTTTCTTT
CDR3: CASSVQDRGRLGKAFF

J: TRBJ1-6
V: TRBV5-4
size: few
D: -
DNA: TGTGCCAGCAGCTTTCAGGGTACCTATAATTCACCCCTCCACTTT
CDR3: CASSFQGTYNSPLHF

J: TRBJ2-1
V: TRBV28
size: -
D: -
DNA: TGTGCCAGCACCGGGGGTGGCTATGAGCAGTTCTTC
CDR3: CASTGGGYEQFF

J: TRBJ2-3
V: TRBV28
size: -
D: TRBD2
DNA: TGTGCCAGCAGTTTAACTGGGACTAGCGGGCTTCAGCAGTATTTT
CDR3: CASSLTGTSGLQQYF

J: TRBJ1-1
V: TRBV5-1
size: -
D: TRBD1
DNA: TGCGCCAGTCTTGGGACAGGGACTGAAGCTTTCTTT
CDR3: CASLGTGTEAFF

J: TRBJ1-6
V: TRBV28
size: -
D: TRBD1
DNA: TGTGCCAGCAGTTTATTGGAGGGGGCAGAAGATTCACCCCTCCACTTT
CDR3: CASSLLEGAEDSPLHF

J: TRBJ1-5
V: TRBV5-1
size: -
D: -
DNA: TGCGCCAGCAGCTTGGAGGCAGGGATCAATCAGCCCCAGCATTTT
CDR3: CASSLEAGINQPQHF

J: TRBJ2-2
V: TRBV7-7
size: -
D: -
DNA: TGTGCCAGCAGCCCTCTAGCGGAGGGGGGCACCGGGGAGCTGTTTTTT
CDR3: CASSPLAEGGTGELFF

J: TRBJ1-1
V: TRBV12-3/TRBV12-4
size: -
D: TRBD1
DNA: TGTGCCAGCAGCCAAACAGGGGTTACTGAAGCTTTCTTT
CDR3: CASSQTGVTEAFF

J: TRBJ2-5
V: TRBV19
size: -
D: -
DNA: TGTGCCAGTAGTGTCTTGGGGGGGGCATGGGAGACCCAGTACTTC
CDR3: CASSVLGGAWETQYF

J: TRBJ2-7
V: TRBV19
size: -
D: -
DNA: TGTGCCAGTAGTGGTGCGGGTGCCCTGAGCTCCTACGAGCAGTACTTC
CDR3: CASSGAGALSSYEQYF

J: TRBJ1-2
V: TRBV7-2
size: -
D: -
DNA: TGTGCCAGCAGCTATATAATCCGACCGGGGTCAACTAACTATGGCTACACCTTC
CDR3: CASSYIIRPGSTNYGYTF

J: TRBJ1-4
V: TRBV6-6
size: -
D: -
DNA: TGTGCCAGCAGGGCAGGGAATGAAAAACTGTTTTTT
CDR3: CASRAGNEKLFF

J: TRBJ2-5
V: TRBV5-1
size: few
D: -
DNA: TGCGCCAGCAGACCCTGGGGGGAATCGCAAGAGACCCAGTACTTC
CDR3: CASRPWGESQETQYF

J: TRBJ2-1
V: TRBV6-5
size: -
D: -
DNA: TGTGCCAGCAGTTACTCGTTGAGGAACAATGAGCAGTTCTTC
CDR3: CASSYSLRNNEQFF

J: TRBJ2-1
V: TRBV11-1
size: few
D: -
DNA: TGTGCCAGCAGCTTCGGCAGGGTCCCTTTGGATGAGCAGTTCTTC
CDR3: CASSFGRVPLDEQFF

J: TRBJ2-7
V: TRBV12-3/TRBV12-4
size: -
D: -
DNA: TGTGCCAGCAGGTCCCGGGCCGCGGGCGAGCAGTACTTC
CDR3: CASRSRAAGEQYF

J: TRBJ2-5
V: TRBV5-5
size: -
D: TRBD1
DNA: TGTGCCAGCAGCCCTGACAGGGGGCGGGAGACCCAGTACTTC
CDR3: CASSPDRGRETQYF

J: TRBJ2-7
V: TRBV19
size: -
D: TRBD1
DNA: TGTGCCAGTAGTACACAGGGGGCGCAAGGGCTTTCCGAGCAGTACTTC
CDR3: CASSTQGAQGLSEQYF

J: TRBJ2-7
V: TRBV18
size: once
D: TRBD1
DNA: TGTGCCAGCTCGCCGGGGACAGACGAGCAGTACTTC
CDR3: CASSPGTDEQYF

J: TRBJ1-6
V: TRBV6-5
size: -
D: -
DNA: TGTGCCAGCATCCAGGGCTATAATTCACCCCTCCACTTT
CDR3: CASIQGYNSPLHF

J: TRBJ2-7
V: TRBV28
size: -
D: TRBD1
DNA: TGTGCCAGCAGTTTAATTGGACAGGGGAACTACGAGCAGTACTTC
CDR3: CASSLIGQGNYEQYF

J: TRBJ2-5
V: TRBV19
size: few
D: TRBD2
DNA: TGTGCCAGTAGAGAGACTAGCGTTGCAGTGGAGACCCAGTACTTC
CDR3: CASRETSVAVETQYF

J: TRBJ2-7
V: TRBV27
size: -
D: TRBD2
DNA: TGTGCCAGCAGTTCAGGGAGGGTGGGTTACGAGCAGTACTTC
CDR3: CASSSGRVGYEQYF

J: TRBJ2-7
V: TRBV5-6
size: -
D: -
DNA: TGTGCCAGCAGCTGGCGGACGGCAGGGTCGGGCGAGCAGTACTTC
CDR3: CASSWRTAGSGEQYF

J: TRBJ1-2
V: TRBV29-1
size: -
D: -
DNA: TGCAGCGTTGAAGATTTAACCCGGGGCTATGGCTACACCTTC
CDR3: CSVEDLTRGYGYTF

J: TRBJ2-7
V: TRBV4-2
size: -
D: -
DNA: TGTGCCAGCAGCCAAGATGGGAGCGGGCAGACCTACGAGCAGTACTTC
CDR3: CASSQDGSGQTYEQYF

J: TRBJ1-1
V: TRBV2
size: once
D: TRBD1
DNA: TGTGCCACGAGAACGAGGGACAGCCTCACTGAAGCTTTCTTT
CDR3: CATRTRDSLTEAFF

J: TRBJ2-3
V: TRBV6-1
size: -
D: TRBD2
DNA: TGTGCCAGCAGTGACGATCTACTAGCGGGAGGGCCAGATACGCAGTATTTT
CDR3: CASSDDLLAGGPDTQYF

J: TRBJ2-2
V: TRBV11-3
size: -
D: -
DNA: TGTGCCAGCAGCCCCAAAAGCGGGCTAAAACTGAACACCGGGGAGCTGTTTTTT
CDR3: CASSPKSGLKLNTGELFF

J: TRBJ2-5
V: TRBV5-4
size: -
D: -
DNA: TGTGCCAGCAGCACCCTGGTCGGCGGCCTCCAAGAGACCCAGTACTTC
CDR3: CASSTLVGGLQETQYF

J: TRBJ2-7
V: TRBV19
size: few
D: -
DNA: TGTGCCACAGCGGTTAGCTCCTACGAGCAGTACTTC
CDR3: CATAVSSYEQYF

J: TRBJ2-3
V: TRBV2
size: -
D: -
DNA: TGTGCCACAGGGACTCCGGCGGCAGATACGCAGTATTTT
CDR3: CATGTPAADTQYF

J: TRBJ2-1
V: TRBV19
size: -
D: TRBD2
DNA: TGTGCCAGTAGTACTGGGACTAGCGGGAATAATGAGCAGTTCTTC
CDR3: CASSTGTSGNNEQFF

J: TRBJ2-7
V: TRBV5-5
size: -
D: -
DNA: TGTGCCAGCAGCTTCGGACAGATCAGAGGGGAGCAGTACTTC
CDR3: CASSFGQIRGEQYF

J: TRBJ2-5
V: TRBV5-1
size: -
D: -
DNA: TGCGCCAGCAGCTTGGGGACACTTGGGCTCCAAGAGACCCAGTACTTC
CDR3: CASSLGTLGLQETQYF

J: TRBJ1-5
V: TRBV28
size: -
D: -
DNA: TGTGCCAGCATCAGAGGGGGGGTGGGCAATCAGCCCCAGCATTTT
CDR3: CASIRGGVGNQPQHF

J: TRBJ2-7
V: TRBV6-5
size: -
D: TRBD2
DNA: TGTGCCAGTTATAGGGCTAGCGGGAGGGAGGACGAGCAGTACTTC
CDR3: CASYRASGREDEQYF

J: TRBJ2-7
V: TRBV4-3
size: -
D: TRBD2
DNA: TGCGCCAGCAGCCAAGAGATCTTAAGGCGGGAGTCCTACGAGCAGTACTTC
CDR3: CASSQEILRRESYEQYF

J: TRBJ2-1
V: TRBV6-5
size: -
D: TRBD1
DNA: TGTGCCAGCAGGACCGGACAGGGGGCCTACAATGAGCAGTTCTTC
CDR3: CASRTGQGAYNEQFF

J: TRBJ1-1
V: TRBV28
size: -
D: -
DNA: TGTGCCAGCAGTTCTCAGGGCCCTGAAGCTTTCTTT
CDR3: CASSSQGPEAFF

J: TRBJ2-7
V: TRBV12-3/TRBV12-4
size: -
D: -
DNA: TGTGCCAGCAGTCCGGGAAGCCTCTACGAGCAGTACTTC
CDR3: CASSPGSLYEQYF